This T cell receptor (beta chain) was sequenced for a study of blood T cell repertoires in COVID-19 (dated by TCRdb to 2019 to 2021). Broadly, across the study: Samples from collaborators originated in the United States, Italy and Spain and spanned both the acute and convalescent phases of COVID-19. The material from the prospective study consisted of cDNA or gDNA derived from T cells, B-cell-depleted T cells, or PBMCs. Subjects who had been exposed to COVID-19, were actively infected with it, or had recovered from it provided the deeply sampled blood TCRbeta repertoires that made up the dataset. The repertoires were made available in a free public database intended to serve as a resource for research on the immune response to SARS-CoV-2. The samples were drawn from two sources: the first 160 participants of the ongoing ImmuneRACE study, and 950 to 1,500 subjects contributed by 6 global collaborators. A de-identified subject ID, COVID-19 status, age in years and sex were almost always included in the sample metadata. Where available, HLA class I and class II types were taken from metadata supplied by the sample provider and were not determined by assay-based typing.

Whole blood was collected in K2EDTA tubes by collaborating institutions according to the institutions' own protocols. For TCRbeta analysis, collaborator samples were shipped as frozen whole blood, as isolated PBMCs, or as DNA extracted from either sample type. The paper's findings and limits, for the study overall: The amount of clinical and demographic metadata varied by source and participant and was provided uncurated.

The immunoSEQ Assay, a bias-controlled multiplex PCR, was used to amplify TCRbeta CDR3 regions from genomic DNA. Per the source publication's procedure: Nucleated cell counts per sample were estimated from amplification of reference gene primers within the assay. Sequence reads were collapsed and filtered to measure the absolute abundance of every unique TCRbeta CDR3 rearrangement. Productive Simpson clonality was computed per sample as the square root of Simpson's diversity index over productive rearrangements. The table comes from immuneACCESS by way of TCRdb, which keeps in-frame sequences with V and J called. Part of the clones is missing from these tables; in studies checked, under half for an unresolved V gene and the rest for unknown reasons. The DNA was the basis for D and trimming; V, J and clone size are from that table. Within this sample are about 130,000 clones, with roughly 71% of them counted one time only. The ten largest make up more than 15% of the sample.

The germline V gene (reference sequence) sets CDR1 to SGHAT and CDR2 to FQDESV. CDR3 length: 16 amino acids, cysteine to phenylalanine. The kept DNA is CDR3 alone, 48 bases in frame from the first base. Trimming at the junction amounts to 5 bases on V and 0 bases on J, and the germline ends lie 13 bases apart. On this clone: Its antigen is not yet known. One base away there is no much larger clone; base qualities are not given.

The TCR comes from a man at least 80 years old with acute or convalescent COVID-19. Sequencing was done on a sample of peripheral blood. The sequence joins TRBV11-1 to TRBJ2-2, and the D gene may be TRBD1, 5 bases matching. The CDR3 protein: CASSQSAGTNTGELFF. The bases read TGTGCCAGCAGCCAATCGGCAGGGACGAACACCGGGGAGCTGTTTTTT.